The 7 T cell receptor beta chains in this list originate from one sample, sequenced in a study of blood T cell repertoires in COVID-19. This table comes from immunoSEQ multiplex PCR, and its TCRdb copy is limited to in-frame clones, with some not included. The sample shows around 100,000 clones, roughly 85% of them seen only once. The sequencing sample was made of peripheral blood. The receptor source for this set is a human donor in a cohort sampled during active COVID-19.

This chain connects TRBV5-5 to TRBJ2-1, with 12 bases fitting TRBD2. This CDR3 contains 16 residues. CDR1 SGHKS and CDR2 YYEKEE come from the germline V gene (reference sequence). The junction had 9 bases not matched to a gene; V was cut back by 4 bases and J by 7 bases. DNA of the CDR3: TGTGCCAGCAGCCAAAGGACTAGCGGGGCCCGGAATGAGCAGTTCTTC. It is translated as CASSQRTSGARNEQFF. Looking up the rest from reference TRBV5-5 and TRBJ2-1 gives the full variable domain: DAGVTQSPTHLIKTRGQQVTLRCSPISGHKSVSWYQQVLGQGPQFIFQYYEKEERGRGNFPDRFSARQFPNYSSELNVNALLLGDSALYLCASSQRTSGARNEQFFGPGTRLTVL.

The V gene is TRBV6-2 or TRBV6-3, the J gene TRBJ2-7; possibly TRBD1 for D (6 bases). From germline, CDR1 is MNHEY and CDR2 SVGEGT. The CDR3 is 16 amino acids. Trimming stripped 0 bases from V and 2 bases from J, with 14 bases between. Here the CDR3 reads CASSYSTTGSPYEQYF. The CDR3 DNA reads TGTGCCAGCAGTTACTCAACTACAGGGTCCCCCTACGAGCAGTACTTC.

The V and J genes are TRBV6-4 and TRBJ1-5, with D hard to call. The germline V gene encodes CDR1 MRHNA and CDR2 SNTAGT. V was clipped by 9 bases and J by 0 bases, with 9 bases between them. This CDR3 is 13 amino acids long. CDR3 in DNA: TGTGCCAGTTCCCCAGATAGCAATCAGCCCCAGCATTTT. Its protein product is CASSPDSNQPQHF.

The rearrangement uses TRBV15 and TRBJ2-3; D is possibly TRBD2 (6 bases). This CDR3 contains 16 residues. From germline, CDR1 is LNHNV and CDR2 YYDKDF (reference sequence). V was shortened by 1 base and J by 0 bases, with 11 bases between the two germline ends. The CDR3 is CATSRVAGPSTDTQYF. CDR3 in DNA: TGTGCCACCAGCAGAGTGGCGGGGCCGAGCACAGATACGCAGTATTTT.

This chain connects TRBV24-1 to TRBJ2-1, with 9 nucleotides matching TRBD2. J was trimmed by 5 bases and V by 4 bases; bases with no gene match: 11. Germline loops: CDR1 KGHDR, CDR2 SFDVKD. The CDR3 has 17 residues. The CDR3 coding sequence is TGTGCCACCAGTGAGCAGGATCGGGCTAGCGGGAACAATGAGCAGTTCTTC. Its protein product is CATSEQDRASGNNEQFF.

The chain is built from TRBV30 and TRBJ2-1; 12 bases are a match to TRBD1. This CDR3 has 15 residues. Per germline, CDR1 GTSNPN and CDR2 SVGIG (reference sequence). V gave up 2 bases and J gave up 7 bases; unmatched junction bases: 6. Written as DNA, the CDR3 is TGTGCCTGGAGTTCCGGGACAGGGGGCATGAATGAGCAGTTCTTC. As protein: CAWSSGTGGMNEQFF.

In regard to this clone: The junction and the germline gene differ at one end; a read error may be behind it. The chain carries TRBV6-5 and TRBJ2-7; TRBD1 matches at 12 bases. Per the germline V gene, CDR1 is MNHEY and CDR2 is SVGAGI. This CDR3 has 13 residues. The CDR3 region is CAGRGQGANEQYF. The CDR3 DNA follows: TGTGCCGGCAGGGGACAGGGGGCCAACGAGCAGTACTTC.